What follows describes a single T cell receptor (beta chain). The data originate from a study of cytomegalovirus exposure and HLA in healthy donors. V was cut by 1 base and J by 5 bases, with 9 bases left in between. The germline V gene has CDR1 GTSNPN and CDR2 SVGIG (reference sequence). The CDR3 is made up of 13 amino acids. In the PCR, 60 Vbeta and 13 Jbeta primers were used. The protocol was immunoSEQ multiplex PCR, while the TCRdb copy is restricted to in-frame clones and leaves out a portion. This sample's clone table lists 40,000 to 65,000 clones. The chain employs TRBV30 and TRBJ1-5; tentatively, D is TRBD1 (6 bases). The sequencing input was PBMCs. The TCR sequence derives from a man aged 35 to 55 in good health and CMV-seropositive. As DNA, the CDR3 is TGTGCCTGGAGTGGACAGGATGATCAGCCCCAGCATTTT. Translating gives CAWSGQDDQPQHF. The variable domain in full, completed from reference TRBV30 and TRBJ1-5, reads SQTIHQWPATLVQPVGSPLSLECTVEGTSNPNLYWYRQAAGRGLQLLFYSVGIGQISSEVPQNLSASRPQDRQFILSSKKLLLSDSGFYLCAWSGQDDQPQHFGDGTRLSIL.